One sample yielded the 27 T cell receptor beta chains listed below, sequenced in a study of blood T cell repertoires in COVID-19. Some clones are missing from TCRdb's copy, which holds only in-frame ones; the method was immunoSEQ multiplex PCR. This table holds over 120,000 clones, approximately 90% found once. Sample: peripheral blood. These receptors were collected from a man in his fifties or sixties with active or convalescent COVID-19.

The CDR3 DNA sequence: TGTGCCATCAGTGAAGTTAGAGAGACCCAGTACTTC. It yields the protein CAISEVRETQYF. This chain joins TRBV10-3 and TRBJ2-5; no reliable D call. V lost 3 bases to trimming and J lost 4 bases, with 6 bases between them. This CDR3 region has 12 residues. Germline-derived CDR1 and CDR2 are ENHRY and SYGVKD.

The V and J genes are TRBV3-1 (or the pseudogene TRBV3-2) and TRBJ1-5; D is possibly TRBD1 (5 bases). The CDR3 is 18 residues long. Trimming removed 3 bases from V and 0 bases from J, with 18 bases in between. Germline V CDR1 and CDR2: LGHDT, YNNKEL (reference sequence). CDR3 in DNA: TGTGCCAGCAGCCACAGGACATGGGGAAAGTATAGCAATCAGCCCCAGCATTTT. Amino acid sequence: CASSHRTWGKYSNQPQHF.

This clone has only a few counts. The chain links TRBV15 to TRBJ2-7; 9 positions match TRBD1. Trimming took 0 bases from V and 0 from J; bases not matched to a gene: 9. Germline V gene lookup returns CDR1 LNHNV and CDR2 YYDKDF (reference sequence). There are 18 residues in the CDR3. The CDR3 reads CATSRDLTGGSSSYEQYF. As DNA, the CDR3 is TGTGCCACCAGCAGAGATCTAACAGGGGGCTCTAGCTCCTACGAGCAGTACTTC.

J is TRBJ1-1 and V is TRBV4-2; D may be TRBD1 (5 bases). The CDR3 is made up of 12 amino acids. V lost 1 base, J lost 11 bases, and 11 bases lay in between. The germline CDR1 and CDR2 sequences are LGHNA and YNFKEQ. The CDR3 loop is CASSQGTPEAFF. The CDR3 DNA reads as TGTGCCAGCAGCCAAGGGACACCGGAGGCTTTCTTT.

The rearrangement links TRBV19 to TRBJ1-2, with 7 bases identical to TRBD1. The CDR3 is 14 amino acids. With 6 bases clipped from V and 0 bases from J, the junction kept 4 bases outside the gene matches. Germline V gene sequence: CDR1 LNHDA, CDR2 SQIVND (reference sequence). The CDR3 region has the DNA TGTGCCAGTAGGGGACAGCCTCCTAACTATGGCTACACCTTC. The encoded protein is CASRGQPPNYGYTF.

The chain is built from TRBV27 and TRBJ2-1; 8 bases line up with TRBD2. J gave up 7 bases and V 6 bases, and 11 bases lay outside the gene matches. Germline CDR1 reads MNHEY; CDR2 reads SMNVEV (reference sequence). The CDR3 extends over 15 amino acids. In nucleotides, the CDR3 is TGTGCCAGCAGACGAACCGGGGGGGTGGTGAATGAGCAGTTCTTC. It codes for CASRRTGGVVNEQFF.

This chain links TRBV19 with TRBJ1-2; perhaps TRBD1 as D (5 bases). CDR3 size: 13 residues. The V and J ends lost 3 bases and 2 bases respectively, with 7 bases between them. CDR1 and CDR2 (germline): LNHDA, SQIVND (reference sequence). CDR3 DNA sequence: TGTGCCAGTAGTATGAGACAGAACTATGGCTACACCTTC. Amino acids: CASSMRQNYGYTF.

In nucleotides, the CDR3 is TGTGCCACCTACGAGGGTTGGAATTCACCCCTCCACTTT. Residues: CATYEGWNSPLHF. V usage is TRBV19 and J usage is TRBJ1-6; D ambiguous. The CDR3 consists of 13 residues. V lost 10 bases and J lost 7, with 14 bases in between. The germline gives CDR1 LNHDA, CDR2 SQIVND (reference sequence).

The chain recombines TRBV30 with TRBJ1-2; 11 bases agree with TRBD1. Germline V gives CDR1 GTSNPN, CDR2 SVGIG (reference sequence). CDR3 length equals 15 residues. After removal of 1 base from V and 0 bases from J, the junction contained 1 base not matched to a gene. CDR3 in DNA: TGTGCCTGGAGTGGGGGACAGGGGGCTAACTATGGCTACACCTTC. Protein product: CAWSGGQGANYGYTF. The entire variable domain, with the rest obtained from reference TRBV30 and TRBJ1-2, is as follows: SQTIHQWPATLVQPVGSPLSLECTVEGTSNPNLYWYRQAAGRGLQLLFYSVGIGQISSEVPQNLSASRPQDRQFILSSKKLLLSDSGFYLCAWSGGQGANYGYTFGSGTRLTVV.

The CDR3 region is CASSFRGDTDTQYF. DNA of the CDR3: TGCGCCAGCAGCTTTCGGGGGGATACAGATACGCAGTATTTT. This rearrangement joins TRBV5-1 to TRBJ2-3; 7 nucleotides agree with TRBD2. V shed 2 bases, J shed 3 bases, and the junction held 3 bases outside the gene matches. The germline gives CDR1 SGHRS, CDR2 YFSETQ. The CDR3 totals 14 residues.

The chain has TRBV19 and TRBJ1-5, with D hard to call. This CDR3 is built from 12 residues. Looked up from germline, CDR1 is LNHDA and CDR2 is SQIVND (reference sequence). Trimming left V 10 bases short and J 6 bases short, with 13 bases between. CDR3 coding DNA: TGTGCCAAACCCCGGGAAGGTCAGCCCCAGCATTTT. Protein: CAKPREGQPQHF. The entire variable domain, with the rest obtained from reference TRBV19 and TRBJ1-5, is as follows: DGGITQSPKYLFRKEGQNVTLSCEQNLNHDAMYWYRQDPGQGLRLIYYSQIVNDFQKGDIAEGYSVSREKKESFPLTVTSAQKNPTAFYLCAKPREGQPQHFGDGTRLSIL.

The chain joins TRBV30 to TRBJ1-5, with a tentative D call TRBD1 (5 bases). The V gene lost 2 bases and the J gene lost 1 base, with 12 bases spanning the gap. Germline V gene sequence: CDR1 GTSNPN, CDR2 SVGIG (reference sequence). CDR3 length equals 15 residues. CDR3 nucleotide sequence: TGTGCCTGGAGTCCCCAGGGTCACAGCAATCAGCCCCAGCATTTT. This sequence encodes CAWSPQGHSNQPQHF.

The J gene is TRBJ2-4, the V gene TRBV7-8, with 9 positions matching TRBD1. The CDR3 runs to 15 residues. V shed 5 bases, J shed 9 bases, and the junction held 11 bases outside the gene matches. The germline gives CDR1 SGHVS, CDR2 FQNEAQ. The chain's CDR3 is CASSPADRGVSIQYF. The CDR3 DNA reads TGTGCCAGCAGCCCGGCGGACAGGGGTGTGAGCATTCAGTACTTC.

The V call is TRBV28, the J call TRBJ1-1, with 9 bases lining up with TRBD1. CDR3 length: 13 residues. The J segment lost 1 base and the V segment lost 6 bases, leaving 0 bases of the junction unmatched. Germline V gene data show CDR1 as MDHEN and CDR2 as SYDVKM. The CDR3 spells CASRGQGNTEAFF. The CDR3 DNA reads as TGTGCCAGCAGGGGACAGGGGAACACTGAAGCTTTCTTT.

The chain links TRBV7-9 to TRBJ2-2; maybe TRBD1 (5 bases). Trimming removed 4 bases at V and 6 bases at J, with 15 bases between. The CDR3 contains 15 residues. The germline CDR1 and CDR2 sequences are SEHNR and FQNEAQ (reference sequence). Written as DNA, the CDR3 is TGTGCCAGCAGCTCGGCCGGGCAGGGCGCCGGGGAGCTGTTTTTT. This codes for CASSSAGQGAGELFF.

The chain links TRBV5-1 to TRBJ2-3, with TRBD2 matching over 14 bases. This CDR3 contains 17 residues. Trimming at V came to 1 base and at J to 3 bases, leaving 4 bases not matched to a gene. Germline loops: CDR1 SGHRS, CDR2 YFSETQ. CDR3 bases: TGCGCCAGCAGCTTGCCGGGACTAGCGGGGGCTACAGATACGCAGTATTTT. It specifies CASSLPGLAGATDTQYF.

The V call is TRBV2, the J call TRBJ1-5; 10 positions match TRBD1. Germline V CDR1 and CDR2: SNHLY, FYNNEI. V was clipped by 6 bases and J by 6 bases; unmatched bases: 8. The CDR3 length is 15 residues. CDR3 nucleotides: TGTGCCAGCAGGGCGCGACAGGGGGCCGGTCAGCCCCAGCATTTT. Amino acid sequence: CASRARQGAGQPQHF.

The chain couples TRBV7-2 to TRBJ2-2; TRBD2 matches at 9 bases. The CDR3 is made up of 16 amino acids. The junction had 11 bases not matched to a gene; V was cut back by 5 bases and J by 7 bases. Germline V gene data show CDR1 as SGHTA and CDR2 as FQGNSA. The CDR3: CASSPRPGLAGGELFF. The CDR3, as DNA: TGTGCCAGCAGCCCCAGGCCGGGACTAGCTGGCGGGGAGCTGTTTTTT.

V usage is TRBV9 and J usage is TRBJ2-5; 8 bases agree with TRBD2. With V trimmed by 2 bases and J by 4 bases, 13 bases remained unmatched. The V gene's germline CDR1 is SGDLS and CDR2 YYNGEE. The CDR3 length is 17 residues. CDR3 DNA: TGTGCCAGCAGCGTCTCAGGGAGCGGGGGTCCGGGAGAGACCCAGTACTTC. Residues: CASSVSGSGGPGETQYF.

The J gene is TRBJ2-5, the V gene TRBV7-9; 11 bases match TRBD1. V shed 5 bases and J 5 bases; nucleotides not matched to a gene: 7. Germline CDR1 reads SEHNR; CDR2 reads FQNEAQ (reference sequence). The CDR3 sequence is 15 residues long. The CDR3 region is CASSRGQGAVETQYF. CDR3 in DNA: TGTGCCAGCAGCCGCGGACAGGGGGCCGTGGAGACCCAGTACTTC.

This chain links TRBV28 with TRBJ1-6; 10 bases align to TRBD1. From germline, CDR1 is MDHEN and CDR2 SYDVKM. J gave up 9 bases and V 7 bases, and 9 bases lay outside the gene matches. CDR3 size: 15 residues. The CDR3 region has the DNA TGTGCCAGCACCCGAAAGGGACAGGGGCTTTCACCCCTCCACTTT. The encoded protein is CASTRKGQGLSPLHF.

The chain uses TRBV11-2 and TRBJ1-3, with D hard to call. The CDR3 length is 11 residues. The germline gives CDR1 SGHAT, CDR2 FQNNGV. V was shortened by 5 bases and J by 8 bases, with 7 bases between the two germline ends. Here the CDR3 DNA reads TGTGCCAGCAGCCCCCAGGACACCATATATTTT. It yields the protein CASSPQDTIYF.

This chain joins TRBV19 and TRBJ2-4, with 12 nucleotides matching TRBD1. Trimming took 4 bases from V and 5 from J; bases not matched to a gene: 9. There are 17 residues in the CDR3. The V gene's germline CDR1 is LNHDA and CDR2 SQIVND (reference sequence). The CDR3 nucleotides are TGTGCCAGTAGTAGAAACCCGGGACAGGGGGCCCAAAACATTCAGTACTTC. This codes for CASSRNPGQGAQNIQYF.

This rearrangement joins TRBV7-3 to TRBJ1-6, with D possibly matching TRBD1 (6 bases). The CDR3 covers 15 residues. The germline V gene has CDR1 SGHTA and CDR2 FQGTGA. Between the trimmed V and J ends, which lost 5 bases and 6 bases, there was a span of 14 bases. The CDR3 region is CASSLTGQLNSPLHF. The CDR3 DNA reads as TGTGCCAGCAGCCTCACCGGACAGCTTAATTCACCCCTCCACTTT.

The V gene is TRBV19, the J gene TRBJ1-3, with D perhaps matching TRBD1 (6 bases). The V gene lost 5 bases and the J gene lost 1 base, with 15 bases spanning the gap. The germline CDR1 and CDR2 sequences are LNHDA and SQIVND (reference sequence). The CDR3 is 16 residues long. CDR3 sequence (DNA): TGTGCCAGTAGTGCCTACCGGACAGTATCTGGAAACACCATATATTTT. It specifies CASSAYRTVSGNTIYF.

This chain joins TRBV6-5 and TRBJ2-7; weak D call: TRBD1 (6 bases). Germline loops: CDR1 MNHEY, CDR2 SVGAGI. The length of the CDR3 is 15 residues. The V and J ends lost 2 bases and 2 bases respectively, with 13 bases between them. CDR3 DNA sequence: TGTGCCAGCAGTTACGGACAGCGGCGTCCCTACGAGCAGTACTTC. Its translation is CASSYGQRRPYEQYF.

This clone was seen only once. The chain employs TRBV7-2 and TRBJ1-6; D is unclear. This CDR3 comprises 15 residues. The V gene lost 3 bases and the J gene lost 7 bases, with 13 bases spanning the gap. Per the germline V gene, CDR1 is SGHTA and CDR2 is FQGNSA. The CDR3 DNA reads as TGTGCCAGCAGCTTTGGGCACCTACTGAATTCACCCCTCCACTTT. Residues: CASSFGHLLNSPLHF.